The 28 T cell receptor beta chains presented below share a single source sample, sequenced in a study of blood T cells in healthy people across ages (dated by TCRdb to about 2015). Libraries were built with 5' RACE. Sequenced on an Illumina HiSeq 2500. The second PCR ran for roughly 7 to 11 cycles and used a J-beta primer mix along with a sample-barcoded 5' primer. The raw public reads went through TCRdb reprocessing: fastp at Q25, MiXCR clone calling, in-frame beta chains kept. All rows with the same CDR3 protein become a single entry with the most common DNA and genes. The sample has around 940,000 distinct CDR3 sequences on record, around 54% of them singletons. About 20% of the sample lies in the top ten. The sample was blood. The source is a woman aged 55 to 70 in good health.

This clonotype has only a few counts. The V call is TRBV4-1, the J call TRBJ2-1; 14 nucleotides align to TRBD2. The CDR3 sequence is 16 residues long. The J segment lost 5 bases and the V segment lost 5 bases, leaving 5 bases of the junction unmatched. Germline CDR1 MGHRA, CDR2 YSYEKL. The CDR3 DNA is TGCGCCAGCAGCGCCAGACTAGCGGGAGGGAACAATGAGCAGTTCTTC. Translating it yields CASSARLAGGNNEQFF.

In this sample, this clonotype turned up a few times. This chain uses TRBV20-1 with TRBJ2-3, with D possibly matching TRBD2 (5 bases). V lost 4 bases and J lost 0, with 8 bases in between. The CDR3 is made up of 13 amino acids. Per the germline V gene, CDR1 is DFQATT and CDR2 is SNEGSKA (reference sequence). The CDR3 here is CSANSASTDTQYF. CDR3 nucleotides: TGCAGTGCTAATAGCGCCAGCACAGATACGCAGTATTTT.

The chain is built from TRBV7-2 and TRBJ2-7; TRBD2 matches at 7 bases. Unmatched junction bases numbered 11, after V lost 5 bases and J lost 7 bases. The CDR3 contains 14 residues. Germline lookup yields CDR1 SGHTA and CDR2 FQGNSA. The DNA for the CDR3 is TGTGCCAGCAGCGCCCTAGCGGCTGGGAGGGAGCAGTACTTC. Its translation: CASSALAAGREQYF.

This clonotype was seen a handful of times. V gene TRBV4-1 combines with J gene TRBJ2-3, with 7 bases identical to TRBD2. Trimming took 4 bases from V and 2 from J; bases not matched to a gene: 6. CDR3 size: 15 residues. CDR1 MGHRA and CDR2 YSYEKL come from the germline V gene. The CDR3 loop is CASSPERGHTDTQYF. The CDR3 nucleotides are TGCGCCAGCAGCCCAGAGCGGGGCCACACAGATACGCAGTATTTT.

With regard to this clonotype: A junction end diverges from the germline sequence, so it may reflect a read error. This chain connects TRBV10-3 to TRBJ2-7, with D possibly TRBD2 on 6 matching bases. The J call may be wrong; the DNA end is better matched by TRBJ2-5. CDR1 and CDR2 from the germline V gene are ENHRY and SYGVKD. The CDR3 contains 14 residues. Written as DNA, the CDR3 is TGTGCCGTCAGGGACTGGGGGAGCCAAGAGACCCAGTACTTC. Translating gives CAVRDWGSQETQYF.

The chain links TRBV7-2 to TRBJ1-2, with D maybe TRBD1 (5 bases). Deletions cut 0 bases from V and 6 bases from J, with 11 bases between. The CDR3 runs to 14 residues. The germline gives CDR1 SGHTA, CDR2 FQGNSA. Here the CDR3 DNA reads TGTGCCAGCAGCTTAGCGGGGGGGATTAATGGCTACACCTTC. Its translation is CASSLAGGINGYTF.

This clonotype was counted only a few times. The chain couples TRBV11-2 to TRBJ2-7; 11 nucleotides match TRBD2. The CDR3 covers 13 residues. Germline lookup yields CDR1 SGHAT and CDR2 FQNNGV. The trim removed 6 bases at V and 12 bases at J, leaving 10 bases unmatched. The CDR3 here is CASRSILAGGLYF. CDR3 nucleotides: TGTGCCAGCAGGTCAATCCTAGCGGGAGGACTGTACTTC.

The V and J genes are TRBV29-1 and TRBJ1-2; 8 positions match TRBD1. This CDR3 has 11 amino acids. Germline V gives CDR1 SQVTM, CDR2 ANQGSEA. The J segment lost 5 bases and the V segment lost 5 bases, leaving 1 base of the junction unmatched. CDR3 loop: CSVWTGYGYTF. The CDR3, as DNA: TGCAGCGTTTGGACAGGGTATGGCTACACCTTC.

The V call is TRBV12-3 or TRBV12-4, the J call TRBJ2-5; the D gene is possibly TRBD1 (8 bases). V was pared by 3 bases and J by 5 bases, with 13 bases between. This CDR3 spans 14 amino acids. CDR3 protein: CASSFHRGGETQYF. Here the CDR3 DNA reads TGTGCCAGCAGTTTCCACAGGGGGGGGGAGACCCAGTACTTC.

V is TRBV15 and J is TRBJ2-3; D remains unclear. This CDR3 comprises 14 residues. V lost 1 base and J 2 bases, leaving 7 bases between the germline ends. Germline assignment: CDR1 LNHNV and CDR2 YYDKDF (reference sequence). The CDR3 is CATSRVRVTDTQYF. CDR3 sequence (DNA): TGTGCCACCAGCAGAGTACGAGTCACAGATACGCAGTATTTT.

This clonotype appeared a single time. The V gene is TRBV7-3, the J gene TRBJ2-1, with TRBD2 matching 9 bases. Germline-derived CDR1 and CDR2 are SGHTA and FQGTGA. The CDR3 is 16 residues long. Trimming cost V 5 bases and J 8 bases; bases outside gene matches: 13. The DNA of the CDR3 is TGTGCCAGCAGCCAGAAGACTAGCGGAGAGAGGGATGAGCAGTTCTTC. Amino acids: CASSQKTSGERDEQFF.

The chain carries TRBV20-1 and TRBJ2-3; 12 positions agree with TRBD2. CDR1 and CDR2 (germline): DFQATT, SNEGSKA (reference sequence). The CDR3 spans 18 residues. V gave up 3 bases and J gave up 5 bases; unmatched junction bases: 15. CDR3 bases: TGCAGTGCTAGTACGGGACGAACGACTAGCGGGAGTGGAGATACGCAGTATTTT. It encodes CSASTGRTTSGSGDTQYF.

The chain is built from TRBV6-4 and TRBJ2-3; D gene uncertain. Looked up from germline, CDR1 is MRHNA and CDR2 is SNTAGT. The CDR3 totals 14 residues. V lost 3 bases to trimming and J lost 3 bases, with 10 bases between them. DNA of the CDR3: TGTGCCAGCAGTGATCCACTTGCGACAGATACGCAGTATTTT. Translation: CASSDPLATDTQYF.

The chain combines TRBV4-1 with TRBJ1-1; a weak D match, TRBD1 (5 bases). Germline values: CDR1 MGHRA, CDR2 YSYEKL. V was trimmed by 3 bases and J by 7 bases, leaving 24 bases between them. The CDR3 is 17 residues long. DNA for the CDR3: TGCGCCAGCAGCCACCCACCACCGACATTGGGGGACGGTGAAGCTTTCTTT. Its translation is CASSHPPPTLGDGEAFF.

The genes are TRBV30 and TRBJ2-2; TRBD1 is a possible D gene (6 bases). The germline CDR1 and CDR2 sequences are GTSNPN and SVGIG (reference sequence). The V end was cut by 2 bases, the J end by 6 bases, with 13 bases between. This CDR3 has 14 residues. CDR3: CAWSLAGDPGELFF. CDR3 DNA sequence: TGTGCCTGGAGTCTGGCAGGGGATCCCGGGGAGCTGTTTTTT.

The chain couples TRBV20-1 to TRBJ1-5; D not certain. CDR3 size: 14 residues. Germline V CDR1 and CDR2: DFQATT, SNEGSKA (reference sequence). Trimming took off 3 bases at V and 3 bases at J, with 12 bases between the two ends. The CDR3 loop reads CSASLGPNNQPQHF. The CDR3 DNA reads as TGCAGTGCTAGTCTAGGACCGAACAATCAGCCCCAGCATTTT.

This chain links TRBV7-9 with TRBJ2-1; D not resolved. The CDR3 loop spans 15 amino acids. V was trimmed by 5 bases and J by 1 base, leaving 12 bases between them. Germline CDR1 and CDR2: SEHNR and FQNEAQ (reference sequence). CDR3 protein: CASSHPLGSYNEQFF. The CDR3 nucleotides are TGTGCCAGCAGCCACCCGTTGGGTTCCTACAATGAGCAGTTCTTC.

The chain combines TRBV4-3 with TRBJ2-3, with D possibly TRBD2 on 6 matching bases. CDR3 size: 16 residues. CDR1 is LGHNA, CDR2 YSLEER, per germline. V dropped 4 bases and J dropped 0 bases, with 14 bases sitting between them. The CDR3 DNA reads TGCGCCAGCAGCCTAGCGGTGGGGTCCAGCACAGATACGCAGTATTTT. It is translated as CASSLAVGSSTDTQYF.

This clonotype was seen only once. This chain connects TRBV3-1 to TRBJ2-3; weak D call: TRBD2 (6 bases). The V end lost 4 bases, the J end lost 6 bases, and 11 bases lay between the germline ends. CDR3 length equals 13 residues. CDR1 and CDR2 from the germline V gene are LGHDT and YNNKEL (reference sequence). CDR3 nucleotides: TGTGCCAGCAGCCCGACTAGGGTCGATACGCAGTATTTT. It is translated as CASSPTRVDTQYF.

This clonotype has a single count. This rearrangement joins TRBV5-1 to TRBJ2-3; possible D gene TRBD2, 5 bases. Trimming removed 4 bases from V and 2 bases from J, with 17 bases in between. This CDR3 has 16 amino acids. Germline CDR1 reads SGHRS; CDR2 reads YFSETQ. As DNA, the CDR3 is TGCGCCAGCAGCATGCCGACCGGGATCGACACAGATACGCAGTATTTT. Translated, it gives CASSMPTGIDTDTQYF.

The CDR3 coding sequence is TGTGCCAGCAGTTCCCCCGACAACATTCAGTACTTC. This codes for CASSSPDNIQYF. The chain has TRBV12-3 or TRBV12-4 and TRBJ2-4; D is ambiguous. The length of the CDR3 is 12 residues. Trimming removed 4 bases at V and 7 bases at J, with 8 bases between.

This clonotype was seen a handful of times. The rearrangement links TRBV7-9 to TRBJ2-3; D might be TRBD2 (6 bases). CDR1 is SEHNR, CDR2 FQNEAQ, per germline (reference sequence). CDR3 length equals 15 residues. Trimming left V 5 bases short and J 2 bases short, with 14 bases between. Written as DNA, the CDR3 is TGTGCCAGCAGCACCGGGGACTTGATCACAGATACGCAGTATTTT. Translated, it gives CASSTGDLITDTQYF.

This chain joins TRBV18 and TRBJ2-7; D may be TRBD1 (6 bases). The germline gives CDR1 KGHSH, CDR2 LQKENI. Trimming took 2 bases from V and 3 from J, leaving 14 bases between them. The CDR3 length is 15 residues. This CDR3 is CASSPITGTHYEQYF. The CDR3 DNA is TGTGCCAGCTCACCAATAACGGGGACACACTACGAGCAGTACTTC.

The rearrangement links TRBV19 to TRBJ1-5; D may be TRBD1 (5 bases). Trimming removed 0 bases at V and 9 bases at J, with 15 bases between. The germline gives CDR1 LNHDA, CDR2 SQIVND (reference sequence). The length of the CDR3 is 15 residues. In DNA form, the CDR3 reads TGTGCCAGTAGTATAGACCGGGGGATGACAACGCCCCAGCATTTT. Protein product: CASSIDRGMTTPQHF.

The chain combines TRBV5-1 with TRBJ2-7; either TRBD1 or TRBD2 may supply D (6 bases each). The closer fit of TRBJ2-5 to the DNA end suggests the J call may be wrong. Germline CDR1 is SGHRS and CDR2 is YFSETQ. The CDR3 covers 15 residues. The CDR3 reads CASSRENRDGETQYF. CDR3 coding DNA: TGCGCCAGCAGCCGGGAGAACAGGGATGGGGAGACCCAGTACTTC.

This clonotype was recorded a few times. The CDR3 here is CASSPRGGSYEQYF. CDR3 in DNA: TGTGCCAGCAGCCCCCGGGGGGGGTCCTACGAGCAGTACTTC. This chain uses TRBV9 with TRBJ2-7; the match to TRBD2 covers 8 bases. There are 14 residues in the CDR3. Unmatched junction bases numbered 4, after V lost 4 bases and J lost 1 base. CDR1 is SGDLS, CDR2 YYNGEE, per germline. The full variable domain, with the rest looked up from reference TRBV9 and TRBJ2-7, is DSGVTQTPKHLITATGQRVTLRCSPRSGDLSVYWYQQSLDQGLQFLIQYYNGEERAKGNILERFSAQQFPDLHSELNLSSLELGDSALYFCASSPRGGSYEQYFGPGTRLTVT.

The rearrangement links TRBV6-5 to TRBJ2-1; a possible D gene is TRBD2 (6 bases). The CDR3 contains 14 residues. The germline CDR1 and CDR2 sequences are MNHEY and SVGAGI. The V end lost 6 bases, the J end lost 1 base, and 10 bases lay between the germline ends. CDR3 coding DNA: TGTGCCAGCAGCCGAGGAGGGTCCTACAATGAGCAGTTCTTC. Protein product: CASSRGGSYNEQFF.

This clonotype was seen a handful of times. V is TRBV29-1 and J is TRBJ2-7; TRBD2 matches 14 bases. Trimming at V came to 6 bases and at J to 0 bases, leaving 10 bases not matched to a gene. Germline assignment: CDR1 SQVTM and CDR2 ANQGSEA. The CDR3 runs to 17 residues. The CDR3 loop is CSVATGTSGSLSYEQYF. In DNA, the CDR3 is TGCAGCGTCGCGACCGGGACTAGCGGGAGCCTCTCCTACGAGCAGTACTTC.